This T cell receptor (beta chain) was sequenced in a study of T cell repertoires in cytomegalovirus infection. Study-level background: Recently identified HLA-C-restricted CMV epitopes and well-studied HLA-B-restricted CMV epitopes were used by the study. CMV infection and matching HLA type were both indicated by public TCR beta signatures. Findings and caveats of the study: Dominant in the ex vivo response were TCR beta clonotypes restricted by HLA-C and specific for CMV. Cumulative public TCR beta family frequency identified carriers of CMV plus the relevant HLA.

This clonotype was counted between two and nine times. Its antigen is not identified. Germline V gene data show CDR1 as SGHRS and CDR2 as YFSETQ. Trimming took 4 bases from V and 4 from J; bases not matched to a gene: 5. The CDR3 spans 14 residues. Via MiXCR, TCRdb re-called the reads, giving one row per CDR3 protein. The sample records 80,000 or so distinct CDR3 sequences, 20% to 30% being singletons. The sample was CD8+ T cells from cultured PBMCs, taken from culture after CMV antigen stimulation. The source of this sequence is a human donor in good health (CMV status not recorded). Some clones in this sample may be carry-over from other donors' samples. The gene calls are TRBV5-1 and TRBJ2-1; 7 bases align to TRBD1. CDR3 sequence reads: CASSADRVYNEQFF. In nucleotides, the CDR3 is TGCGCCAGCAGCGCCGACAGGGTGTACAATGAGCAGTTCTTC.